The T cell receptor (beta chain) described here comes from a study of cytomegalovirus exposure and HLA in healthy donors. Vbeta (60) and Jbeta (13) primers were used in the PCR. The protocol was immunoSEQ multiplex PCR, while the TCRdb copy is restricted to in-frame clones and leaves out a portion. The table includes roughly 120,000 clones, over 65% detected once. This CDR3 spans 14 amino acids. Germline V gene lookup returns CDR1 MDHEN and CDR2 SYDVKM. V lost 6 bases and J 6 bases, leaving 14 bases between the germline ends. The sequencing sample was made of PBMCs. This chain joins TRBV28 and TRBJ1-4, with a weak D call TRBD1 (5 bases). This sequence was found in a woman aged 50 to 60 in good health and CMV-seropositive. This CDR3 reads CASSPTGPDEKLFF. DNA for the CDR3: TGTGCCAGCAGCCCCACAGGCCCCGATGAAAAACTGTTTTTT.